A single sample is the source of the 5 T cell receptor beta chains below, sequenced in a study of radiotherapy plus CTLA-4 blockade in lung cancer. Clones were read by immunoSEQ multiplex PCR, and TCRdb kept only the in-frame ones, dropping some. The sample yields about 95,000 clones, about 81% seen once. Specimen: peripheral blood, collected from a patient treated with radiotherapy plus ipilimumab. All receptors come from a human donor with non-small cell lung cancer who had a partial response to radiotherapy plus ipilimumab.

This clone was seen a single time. This CDR3 reads CASSSHPGTAYSNQPQHF. For the CDR3, the DNA is TGTGCCAGCAGTTCCCACCCCGGGACAGCTTATAGCAATCAGCCCCAGCATTTT. V and J are TRBV11-1 and TRBJ1-5; TRBD1 agrees at 7 bases. The CDR3 contains 18 residues. Trimming cost V 6 bases and J 0 bases; bases outside gene matches: 14. Germline-derived CDR1 and CDR2 are SGHAT and FQDESV (reference sequence).

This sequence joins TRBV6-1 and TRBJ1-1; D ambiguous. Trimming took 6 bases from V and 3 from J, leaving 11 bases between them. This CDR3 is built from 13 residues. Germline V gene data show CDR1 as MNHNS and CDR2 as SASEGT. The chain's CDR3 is CASSQYRDTEAFF. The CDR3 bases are TGTGCCAGCAGCCAATATCGAGACACTGAAGCTTTCTTT.

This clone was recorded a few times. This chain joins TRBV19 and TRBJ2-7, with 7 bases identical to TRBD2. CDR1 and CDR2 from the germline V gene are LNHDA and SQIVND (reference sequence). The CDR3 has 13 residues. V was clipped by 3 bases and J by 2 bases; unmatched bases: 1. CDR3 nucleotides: TGTGCCAGTAGTATGGGACTACCCTACGAGCAGTACTTC. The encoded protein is CASSMGLPYEQYF.

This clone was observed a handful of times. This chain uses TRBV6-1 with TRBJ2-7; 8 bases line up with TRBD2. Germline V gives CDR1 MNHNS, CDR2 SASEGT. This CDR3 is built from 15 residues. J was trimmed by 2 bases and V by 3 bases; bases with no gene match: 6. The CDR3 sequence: CASSDPGRGAYEQYF. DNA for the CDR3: TGTGCCAGCAGTGATCCAGGGCGGGGGGCCTACGAGCAGTACTTC.

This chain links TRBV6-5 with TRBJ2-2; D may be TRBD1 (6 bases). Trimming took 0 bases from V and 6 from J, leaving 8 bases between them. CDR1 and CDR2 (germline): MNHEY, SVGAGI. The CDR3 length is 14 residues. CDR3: CASSYSQGPGELFF. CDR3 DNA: TGTGCCAGCAGTTACTCACAGGGTCCCGGGGAGCTGTTTTTT.